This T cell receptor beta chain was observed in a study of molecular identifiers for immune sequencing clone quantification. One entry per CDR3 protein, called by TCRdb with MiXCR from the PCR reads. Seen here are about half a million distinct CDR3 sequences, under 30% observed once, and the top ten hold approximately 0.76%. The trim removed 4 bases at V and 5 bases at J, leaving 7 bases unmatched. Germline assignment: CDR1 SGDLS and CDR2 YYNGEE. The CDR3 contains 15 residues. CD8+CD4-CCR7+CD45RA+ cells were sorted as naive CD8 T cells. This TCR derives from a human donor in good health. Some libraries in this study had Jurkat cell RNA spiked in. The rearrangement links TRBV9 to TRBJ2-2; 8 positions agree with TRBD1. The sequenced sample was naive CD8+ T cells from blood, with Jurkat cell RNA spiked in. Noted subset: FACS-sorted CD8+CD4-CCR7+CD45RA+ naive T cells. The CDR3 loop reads CASSPTGALTGELFF. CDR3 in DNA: TGTGCCAGCAGCCCGACAGGGGCGCTTACCGGGGAGCTGTTTTTT. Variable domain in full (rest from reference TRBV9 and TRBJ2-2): DSGVTQTPKHLITATGQRVTLRCSPRSGDLSVYWYQQSLDQGLQFLIQYYNGEERAKGNILERFSAQQFPDLHSELNLSSLELGDSALYFCASSPTGALTGELFFGEGSRLTVL.